This TCR beta chain was documented in a study of CD8 T cells in ankylosing spondylitis. Study-level results: Disease-linked clones were CD8+ and relatively rare in peripheral blood. Disease-associated clones were reportedly significantly overrepresented in matched ankylosing spondylitis synovial fluid. In ankylosing spondylitis blood, a motif of about 8 highly homologous TCR beta variants appeared characteristic.

The CDR3 runs 17 residues. Trimming removed 1 base at V and 0 bases at J, with 17 bases between. Germline V gene data show CDR1 as DFQATT and CDR2 as SNEGSKA (reference sequence). This clonotype has more than one count but fewer than ten. The antigen is not known. TCRdb re-called the 5' RACE reads through MiXCR, storing one row per CDR3 protein. The table lists fewer than 500,000 distinct CDR3 sequences, approximately 20% of them singletons. The chain couples TRBV20-1 to TRBJ2-3, with D perhaps matching TRBD2 (6 bases). This TCR derives from a male donor with ankylosing spondylitis. The sequenced sample consisted of blood, either unsorted or a sorted T cell fraction (not recorded which). In nucleotides, the CDR3 is TGCAGTGCTAGAGCCGCGCGGGGCACGGCTAGCACAGATACGCAGTATTTT. Protein: CSARAARGTASTDTQYF.